Reported below is one TCR beta chain. Trimming cost V 3 bases and J 2 bases, with 19 bases left between them. Germline V gene data show CDR1 as SGHRS and CDR2 as YFSETQ. The CDR3 loop spans 17 amino acids. The data were obtained in a study of identical twins. TCRdb ran MiXCR on the 5' RACE reads and lists one entry per CDR3 protein. The repertoire has over 600,000 distinct CDR3 sequences, 21% of them found once; the top ten carry 4% to 5.5%. This sample also belongs to another study, concerning T cells expressing NK-cell markers. That report adds: These clonotypes also led the CD3+CD56-NKG2C+ fraction in a few donors.

Input material: PBMCs. The chain carries TRBV5-1 and TRBJ2-3; the D gene is possibly TRBD1 (5 bases). This clonotype was sampled from a woman aged 18 to 35 in good health. The CDR3 DNA sequence: TGCGCCAGCAGCTCCTATCCCTCCCAGGGAACCACAGATACGCAGTATTTT. Its protein product is CASSSYPSQGTTDTQYF.